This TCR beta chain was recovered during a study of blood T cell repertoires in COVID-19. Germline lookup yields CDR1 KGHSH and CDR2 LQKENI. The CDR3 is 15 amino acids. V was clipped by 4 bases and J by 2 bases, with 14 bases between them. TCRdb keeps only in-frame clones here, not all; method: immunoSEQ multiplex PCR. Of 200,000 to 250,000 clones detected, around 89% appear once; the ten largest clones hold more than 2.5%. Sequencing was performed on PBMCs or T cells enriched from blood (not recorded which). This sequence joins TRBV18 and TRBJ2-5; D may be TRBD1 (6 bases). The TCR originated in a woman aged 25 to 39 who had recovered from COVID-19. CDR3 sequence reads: CASSLLQGTQETQYF. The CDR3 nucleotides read TGTGCCAGCTCACTCTTACAGGGTACGCAAGAGACCCAGTACTTC.